One sample yielded the 5 T cell receptor beta chains listed below, sequenced in a study of blood T cell repertoires in COVID-19. Produced via immunoSEQ multiplex PCR; TCRdb's table is partial and in-frame only. The sample has about 84,000 clones; approximately 80% are singletons. The sample taken for sequencing was peripheral blood. The origin of the receptors is an elderly woman with acute or convalescent COVID-19.

The chain combines TRBV14 with TRBJ2-5; 8 nucleotides align to TRBD1. The CDR3 length is 16 residues. Germline loops: CDR1 SGHDN, CDR2 FVKESK. V gave up 4 bases and J gave up 5 bases; unmatched junction bases: 12. CDR3 protein: CASSRLGQALGETQYF. CDR3 nucleotide sequence: TGTGCCAGCAGCCGCCTGGGACAGGCCTTAGGGGAGACCCAGTACTTC.

Comments on this clone: At one boundary the junction diverges from the germline segment, which might be a read error. This sequence joins TRBV3-1 (or the pseudogene TRBV3-2) and TRBJ2-2; D not certain. The CDR3 length is 12 residues. Looked up from germline, CDR1 is LGHDT and CDR2 is YNNKEL (reference sequence). CDR3 loop: CASSQSTEELFF. The CDR3 DNA sequence: TGTGCCAGCAGCCAGAGCACCGAGGAGCTGTTTTTT.

The genes are TRBV18 and TRBJ1-3; TRBD1 aligns across 8 bases. CDR1 and CDR2 (germline): KGHSH, LQKENI. The CDR3 is 14 residues long. V was clipped by 3 bases and J by 3 bases; unmatched bases: 1. The CDR3 DNA is TGTGCCAGCTCACCCGGACAGGGTGGAAACACCATATATTTT. It yields the protein CASSPGQGGNTIYF.

The chain is built from TRBV13 and TRBJ2-5; unclear D gene. V dropped 5 bases and J dropped 2 bases, with 3 bases sitting between them. This CDR3 comprises 11 residues. Per germline, CDR1 PRHDT and CDR2 FYEKMQ (reference sequence). In DNA form, the CDR3 reads TGTGCCAGCAGCCTTCAAGAGACCCAGTACTTC. Residues: CASSLQETQYF.

The chain joins TRBV19 to TRBJ2-5; D ambiguous. Trimming removed 2 bases from V and 5 bases from J, with 9 bases in between. The length of the CDR3 is 13 residues. Germline V gives CDR1 LNHDA, CDR2 SQIVND (reference sequence). CDR3 in amino acids: CASSIRSFETQYF. In DNA form, the CDR3 reads TGTGCCAGTAGTATACGGAGCTTCGAGACCCAGTACTTC. Based on the CDR3 plus reference TRBV19 and TRBJ2-5, the full variable domain is DGGITQSPKYLFRKEGQNVTLSCEQNLNHDAMYWYRQDPGQGLRLIYYSQIVNDFQKGDIAEGYSVSREKKESFPLTVTSAQKNPTAFYLCASSIRSFETQYFGPGTRLLVL.